This TCR beta chain was recovered during a study of type 1 and type 2 diabetes patients. For the study at large: T cells were magnetically sorted from PBMCs as CD4+ or CD8+ subsets.

PCR was run on genomic DNA. Multiplex PCR with 30 forward and 13 reverse primers amplified the TCR beta CDR3. TCRdb passed the multiplex PCR reads through MiXCR, listing each CDR3 protein once. The sample consists of about 270,000 distinct CDR3 sequences, around 47% of them appearing once. This CDR3 comprises 14 residues. Germline values: CDR1 SGHDN, CDR2 FVKESK. V was cut by 1 base and J by 7 bases, with 13 bases left in between. Study observations and caveats: Age and gender were not matched between study groups, possibly biasing interpretation.

Each participant gave 9.5 to 10 milliliters of peripheral blood. This clonotype appeared many times. Its antigen is not known. The specimen was peripheral blood mononuclear cells (PBMCs). The chain carries TRBV14 and TRBJ1-2; maybe TRBD1 (5 bases). This sequence was found in a man between 18 and 29 years old with type 2 diabetes. CDR3 region: CASSQVQGWGGYTF. CDR3 nucleotides: TGTGCCAGCAGCCAAGTTCAGGGATGGGGTGGCTACACCTTC.